The clone carrying this TCR beta chain was observed a few times. Its antigen remains unidentified. Other nucleotide sequences in the sample specify the same CDR3. CD4+ T cells specific for antigen were expanded with viral peptide pools by the ViraFEST assay before sequencing. Isolation of CD4+ T cells took place after about 10 days of culture. Participants each got two BNT162b2 or mRNA-1273 vaccine doses. They grew over 1.5 million PBMC in each well, adding approximately 10 IU/ml IL-2 and about 9.5 ug/ml peptides. IL-2 medium took the place of half the medium on both days 3 and 7. Sequencing used immunoSEQ multiplex PCR; TCRdb keeps in-frame clones, though not all of them. The sample holds nearly 25,000 clones; 69% are singletons and the top ten take over 8%. The sample is drawn from a study of vaccination effects on CD4 cells after COVID-19. Study findings and constraints: Clones induced by infection and by vaccine showed marked clonal contraction late after vaccination.

Trimming removed 0 bases at V and 3 bases at J, with 7 bases between. CDR1 is SGDLS, CDR2 YYNGEE, per germline. This CDR3 has 14 amino acids. The rearrangement uses TRBV9 and TRBJ1-3; D gene ambiguous. The source was CD4+ T cells from PBMCs cultured with SARS-CoV-2 spike peptides, collected after COVID-19 vaccination. The receptor was isolated from a human donor who received a COVID-19 vaccine. In DNA form, the CDR3 reads TGTGCCAGCAGCGTAGGAACAGTTGGAAACACCATATATTTT. As protein: CASSVGTVGNTIYF.